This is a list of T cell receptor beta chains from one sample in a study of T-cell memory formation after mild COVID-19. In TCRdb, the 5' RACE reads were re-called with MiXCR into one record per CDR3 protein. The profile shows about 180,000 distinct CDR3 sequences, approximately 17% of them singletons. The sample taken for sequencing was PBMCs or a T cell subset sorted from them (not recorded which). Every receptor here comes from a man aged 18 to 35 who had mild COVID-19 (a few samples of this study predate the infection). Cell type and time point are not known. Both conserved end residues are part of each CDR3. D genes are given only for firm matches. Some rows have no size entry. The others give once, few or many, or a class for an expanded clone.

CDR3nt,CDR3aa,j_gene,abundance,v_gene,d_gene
TGTGCCAGCAGCTTAGCATACGGGACAAGTCCCTATGGCTACACCTTC,CASSLAYGTSPYGYTF,TRBJ1-2,-,TRBV7-2,-
TGCGCCAGCAGCTTTGAGGGGAGAGGGGAAGAGACCCAGTACTTC,CASSFEGRGEETQYF,TRBJ2-5,many,TRBV5-1,-
TGTGCCAGCAGCCCCTTGGGGTTTGGAAACACCATATATTTT,CASSPLGFGNTIYF,TRBJ1-3,few,TRBV4-2,-
TGTGCCAGCAGTAGATCAGGGGGGTATGGCTACACCTTC,CASSRSGGYGYTF,TRBJ1-2,-,TRBV12-3/TRBV12-4,TRBD1
TGTGCCAGCAGCCAAGATCCAGGAACTAATGAAAAACTGTTTTTT,CASSQDPGTNEKLFF,TRBJ1-4,few,TRBV4-2,-
TGTGCCACCGGCAGGGGCCCCAGAAACCTAGCCAAAAACATTCAGTACTTC,CATGRGPRNLAKNIQYF,TRBJ2-4,-,TRBV27,-
TGCGCCAGCAGCTTGGGGACAGGGATAAATGAAAAACTGTTTTTT,CASSLGTGINEKLFF,TRBJ1-4,-,TRBV5-1,TRBD1
TGTGCCAGCAGTCGAACCCCCGAGGAGACCCAGTACTTC,CASSRTPEETQYF,TRBJ2-5,many,TRBV5-6,-
TGTGCCAGCAGCGTGACCCTACTAGCGGGGGGCTGGGACACCGGGGAGCTGTTTTTT,CASSVTLLAGGWDTGELFF,TRBJ2-2,few,TRBV9,TRBD2
TGTGCCAGCAGTTTGCACTATCCCTATAGCAATCAGCCCCAGCATTTT,CASSLHYPYSNQPQHF,TRBJ1-5,-,TRBV28,-
TGTGCCAGCAGCCCTCAAGGTCTCAGCCAAGAGACCCAGTACTTC,CASSPQGLSQETQYF,TRBJ2-5,-,TRBV4-2,-
TGTGCCAGCAGTGACCGGGACGGAGCAGATACGCAGTATTTT,CASSDRDGADTQYF,TRBJ2-3,few,TRBV6-2/TRBV6-3,-
TGTGCCAGCAGCCTCGCAGGGTCCGATAATTCACCCCTCCACTTT,CASSLAGSDNSPLHF,TRBJ1-6,few,TRBV7-2,-
TGCGCCAGCAGCTTGGACGGCAGGGTTAATGAAAAACTGTTTTTT,CASSLDGRVNEKLFF,TRBJ1-4,-,TRBV5-1,-
TGCGCCAGCAGCCCACAGGGGAGGAACACTGAAGCTTTCTTT,CASSPQGRNTEAFF,TRBJ1-1,many,TRBV5-1,TRBD1
TGTGCCGGACGTAATAATTCACCCCTCCACTTT,CAGRNNSPLHF,TRBJ1-6,-,TRBV27,-
TGTGCCAGCAGCTCGAGACAGGGCGGCAACACCATATATTTT,CASSSRQGGNTIYF,TRBJ1-3,-,TRBV7-6,TRBD1
TGTGCCACCATTCGGCCCCCGGGTGAAGCTTTCTTT,CATIRPPGEAFF,TRBJ1-1,few,TRBV28,-
TGTGCCAGCAGCCCGAGCGGAGGCAATCAGCCCCAGCATTTT,CASSPSGGNQPQHF,TRBJ1-5,many,TRBV12-3/TRBV12-4,-
TGTGCCAGCAGCCCACGATACGGGAACACTGAAGCTTTCTTT,CASSPRYGNTEAFF,TRBJ1-1,-,TRBV7-2,-
TGTGCCAGCAGCCGGGACAGGGCCTTCACAGATACGCAGTATTTT,CASSRDRAFTDTQYF,TRBJ2-3,-,TRBV4-2,TRBD1
TGTGCCAGCAGTCGAGGTGAGCAGTTCTTC,CASSRGEQFF,TRBJ2-1,-,TRBV6-1,-
TGCGCCAGCAGCCAAGACAGGGATTATAGCAATCAGCCCCAGCATTTT,CASSQDRDYSNQPQHF,TRBJ1-5,-,TRBV4-3,-
TGCGCCAGCAGCTTGGACGGGACAGTAAAAGAGACCCAGTACTTC,CASSLDGTVKETQYF,TRBJ2-5,few,TRBV5-1,TRBD1
TGTGCCAGCATCGGGCTAGCGGGGGAGACCCAGTACTTC,CASIGLAGETQYF,TRBJ2-5,few,TRBV7-8,TRBD2
TGCAGTGCTAGCGTTGGCAGTGGTCAGCCCCAGCATTTT,CSASVGSGQPQHF,TRBJ1-5,-,TRBV20-1,-
TGTGCCAGCAGTTACTCGAAGGGGCGGAAGACCCAGTACTTC,CASSYSKGRKTQYF,TRBJ2-5,-,TRBV6-5,-
TGCGCCAGCAGGCCCACGCCTGAAAACTATGGCTACACCTTC,CASRPTPENYGYTF,TRBJ1-2,-,TRBV5-1,-
TGCGCCAGCAGCCTGGACGCTGGGACCATATATTTT,CASSLDAGTIYF,TRBJ1-3,few,TRBV5-1,-
TGTGCCAGCAGCCAGGTTCAGAAAAACATTCAGTACTTC,CASSQVQKNIQYF,TRBJ2-4,few,TRBV11-1,-
TGTGCCAGCAGCACCTGGGCAGATAACACCGGGGAGCTGTTTTTT,CASSTWADNTGELFF,TRBJ2-2,-,TRBV9,-
TGTGCCACAGGGCGGCGGGGACCACTTTCAGATACGCAGTATTTT,CATGRRGPLSDTQYF,TRBJ2-3,-,TRBV15,-
TGTGCCAGCAGCCCCATGGGGGCCACTGAAGCTTTCTTT,CASSPMGATEAFF,TRBJ1-1,few,TRBV12-3/TRBV12-4,-
TGTGCCAGCAGCCAAGATCAACGTCAGGGAGTGCGGGGCTACACCTTC,CASSQDQRQGVRGYTF,TRBJ1-2,-,TRBV4-2,-
TGTGCCAGCAGCCCCGCGGGACAGGTCGGAGGAAACACCATATATTTT,CASSPAGQVGGNTIYF,TRBJ1-3,-,TRBV7-2,TRBD1
TGTGCCAGCAGCCCAGGACTAGCGGTATCCGACGAGCAGTACTTC,CASSPGLAVSDEQYF,TRBJ2-7,-,TRBV6-2/TRBV6-3,TRBD2
TGCGCCAGCAGCCAAGATATGCCTTATTCACCCCTCCACTTT,CASSQDMPYSPLHF,TRBJ1-6,few,TRBV4-3,-
TGCAGTGCTAGAATCCCGGGGGGACATGACGAGCAGTACTTC,CSARIPGGHDEQYF,TRBJ2-7,-,TRBV20-1,-
TGTGCCAGCAGCCCGAACAGGGGGGAGCAGCCCCAGCATTTT,CASSPNRGEQPQHF,TRBJ1-5,few,TRBV7-2,TRBD1
TGCAGTGCACCGACACGGCTCGGCTATGGCTACACCTTC,CSAPTRLGYGYTF,TRBJ1-2,-,TRBV20-1,-
TGCAGTGCTAGACAGCGGACAGGGTGGCACGAGCAGTACTTC,CSARQRTGWHEQYF,TRBJ2-7,-,TRBV20-1,TRBD1
TGTGCCAGCAGCCAAGATCGTCGCAGGGCGGGCTACACCTTC,CASSQDRRRAGYTF,TRBJ1-2,few,TRBV3-1,-
TGCGCCAGCAGCCAAGAGGGGCAGAACTATGGCTACACCTTC,CASSQEGQNYGYTF,TRBJ1-2,few,TRBV4-1,-
TGTGCCAGCAGCCAAGATCTCGCCCTCGACGGTTCGGGGGAAAAACTGTTTTTT,CASSQDLALDGSGEKLFF,TRBJ1-4,many,TRBV14,-
TGTGCCAGCAGATACGGGGGAAACACAGATACGCAGTATTTT,CASRYGGNTDTQYF,TRBJ2-3,-,TRBV3-1,-
TGTGCCAGCAGCGGTATAACGCAGTATTTT,CASSGITQYF,TRBJ2-3,few,TRBV11-2,-
TGTGCCAGCAGCCGCCGAGATATTATGAACACTGAAGCTTTCTTT,CASSRRDIMNTEAFF,TRBJ1-1,few,TRBV7-9,-
TGCGCCAGCAGCGAGGGACTAGCGGGGGGCACTAGCACAGATACGCAGTATTTT,CASSEGLAGGTSTDTQYF,TRBJ2-3,-,TRBV5-1,TRBD2
TGTGCCAGCAGTTACGCCTACAGGGGGAGGAGGGAAAAACTGTTTTTT,CASSYAYRGRREKLFF,TRBJ1-4,-,TRBV28,TRBD1